This TCR beta chain was observed in a study of T cell responses to AZD1222 COVID-19 vaccine. At the level of the study: It was second doses at about 4 or about 12 weeks that were pooled. Study findings and constraints: The reported proportion of spike-specific TCRs targeting unmutated variant regions was nearly half. The donor group comprised mostly white British people and more females; the analysis possibly underestimated clonal diversity. No day 14 peak samples; only post-peak repertoires were characterized.

This CDR3 spans 16 amino acids. Germline values: CDR1 SNHLY, CDR2 FYNNEI. V was pared by 7 bases and J by 2 bases, with 14 bases of the junction left unmatched. Method: immunoSEQ multiplex PCR; TCRdb's copy keeps in-frame clones and lacks some. The sample yields approximately 120,000 clones, more than 70% seen once. About this clone itself: Antigen: not known.

J is TRBJ2-7 and V is TRBV2; TRBD2 agrees at 7 bases. The TCR was taken from an adult in good health. The source material was peripheral blood, sampled on day 0 of AZD1222 vaccination. CDR3 sequence: CASTRAAAGLAYEQYF. CDR3 DNA sequence: TGTGCCAGCACCAGAGCGGCGGCAGGACTAGCCTACGAGCAGTACTTC.